The next 5 T cell receptor beta chains were all read from a single sample in a study of cytomegalovirus exposure and HLA in healthy donors. Measured with immunoSEQ multiplex PCR; TCRdb has only the in-frame clones, and not every one. The data contain 150,000 to 180,000 clones, roughly 84% of them singletons. The sample taken for sequencing was PBMCs. Source of these receptors: a human donor in good health.

V gene TRBV27 combines with J gene TRBJ1-3; TRBD1 matches 8 bases. Germline V CDR1 and CDR2: MNHEY, SMNVEV (reference sequence). The ends lost 6 bases at V and 4 bases at J; junction bases unmatched: 8. This CDR3 comprises 15 residues. The CDR3 sequence: CASRPTGGNGNTIYF. The CDR3 nucleotides are TGTGCCAGCAGACCCACAGGGGGAAACGGAAACACCATATATTTT.

This chain connects TRBV2 to TRBJ1-5; D is ambiguous. The V end lost 0 bases, the J end lost 2 bases, and 11 bases lay between the germline ends. This CDR3 has 16 residues. Per germline, CDR1 SNHLY and CDR2 FYNNEI. The CDR3 sequence is CASSEALRVGNQPQHF. The CDR3, as DNA: TGTGCCAGCAGTGAAGCACTGAGGGTTGGCAATCAGCCCCAGCATTTT.

The chain links TRBV28 to TRBJ1-5, with 7 nucleotides matching TRBD1. The germline gives CDR1 MDHEN, CDR2 SYDVKM. This CDR3 spans 14 amino acids. With V trimmed by 7 bases and J by 1 base, 4 bases remained unmatched. CDR3 loop: CASTAGGSNQPQHF. The CDR3, as DNA: TGTGCCAGCACCGCAGGGGGGAGCAATCAGCCCCAGCATTTT.

V is TRBV7-3 and J is TRBJ2-2; 7 bases agree with TRBD1. The CDR3 totals 14 residues. Trimming took 5 bases from V and 6 from J; bases not matched to a gene: 6. CDR1 and CDR2 (germline): SGHTA, FQGTGA. The CDR3 region is CASSIRQGAGELFF. CDR3 nucleotide sequence: TGTGCCAGCAGCATAAGACAGGGCGCCGGGGAGCTGTTTTTT.

This clone was observed a few times. The chain has TRBV28 and TRBJ1-2; 10 bases are a match to TRBD1. Germline CDR1 and CDR2: MDHEN and SYDVKM. The V segment lost 7 bases and the J segment 5 bases; nucleotides outside the gene matches: 13. This CDR3 region has 16 residues. CDR3 loop: CASTGTGEAYRYGYTF. The CDR3 DNA sequence: TGTGCCAGCACCGGGACAGGGGAGGCCTATAGGTATGGCTACACCTTC.